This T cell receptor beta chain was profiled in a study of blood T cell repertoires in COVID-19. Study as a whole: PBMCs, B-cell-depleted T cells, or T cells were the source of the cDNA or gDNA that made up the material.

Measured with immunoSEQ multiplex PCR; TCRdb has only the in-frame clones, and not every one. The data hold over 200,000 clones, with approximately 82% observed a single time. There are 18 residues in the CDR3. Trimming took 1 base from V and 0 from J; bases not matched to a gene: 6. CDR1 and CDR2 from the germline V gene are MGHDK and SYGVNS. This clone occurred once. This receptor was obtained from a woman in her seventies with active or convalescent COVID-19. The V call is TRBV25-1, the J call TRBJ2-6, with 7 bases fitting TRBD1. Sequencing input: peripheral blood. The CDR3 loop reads CASSESGQSFSGANVLTF. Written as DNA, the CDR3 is TGTGCCAGCAGTGAATCGGGACAGAGTTTCTCTGGGGCCAACGTCCTGACTTTC.